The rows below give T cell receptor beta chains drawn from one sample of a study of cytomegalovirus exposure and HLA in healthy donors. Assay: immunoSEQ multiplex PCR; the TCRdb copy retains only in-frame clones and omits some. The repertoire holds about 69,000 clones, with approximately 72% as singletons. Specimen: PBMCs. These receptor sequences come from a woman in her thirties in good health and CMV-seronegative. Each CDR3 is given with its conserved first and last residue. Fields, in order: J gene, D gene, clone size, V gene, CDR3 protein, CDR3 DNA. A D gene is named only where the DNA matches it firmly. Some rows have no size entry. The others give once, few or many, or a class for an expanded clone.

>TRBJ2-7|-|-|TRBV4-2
CASSQDRRGSYEQYF
TGTGCCAGCAGCCAAGATCGACGGGGTTCCTACGAGCAGTACTTC
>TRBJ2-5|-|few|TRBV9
CASSVPISGSGDEETQYF
TGTGCCAGCAGCGTACCGATATCTGGGTCAGGGGACGAAGAGACCCAGTACTTC
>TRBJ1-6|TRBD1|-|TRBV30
CAWSAPTLRGSLHF
TGTGCCTGGAGTGCTCCGACACTCAGGGGGTCCCTCCACTTT
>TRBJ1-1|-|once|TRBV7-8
CASSSGTTREAFF
TGTGCCAGCAGCTCCGGGACAACTCGTGAAGCTTTCTTT
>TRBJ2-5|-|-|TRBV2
CASSLRQAEETQYF
TGTGCCAGCAGCTTGCGACAGGCCGAAGAGACCCAGTACTTC
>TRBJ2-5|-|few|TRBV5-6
CASSQTSAGGTQYF
TGTGCCAGCAGTCAGACTAGCGCAGGGGGGACCCAGTACTTC
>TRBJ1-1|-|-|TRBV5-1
CASSSGRSAKAFF
TGCGCCAGCAGCTCGGGGAGAAGCGCGAAAGCTTTCTTT
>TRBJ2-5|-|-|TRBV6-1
CASSTDLQETQYF
TGTGCCAGCAGTACAGACCTCCAAGAGACCCAGTACTTC
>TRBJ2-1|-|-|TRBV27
CASSLNNYNEQFF
TGTGCCAGCAGTTTGAACAACTACAATGAGCAGTTCTTC
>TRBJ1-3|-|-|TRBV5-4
CASSTRGGNTIYF
TGTGCCAGCAGCACGCGGGGGGGAAACACCATATATTTT
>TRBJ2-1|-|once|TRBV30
CAQAPADEQFF
TGTGCCCAGGCCCCCGCTGATGAGCAGTTCTTC
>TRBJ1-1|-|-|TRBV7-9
CASSPHDKGGTKKAFF
TGTGCCAGCAGTCCGCACGACAAGGGAGGCACGAAGAAAGCTTTCTTT
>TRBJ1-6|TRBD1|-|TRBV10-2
CASSDAGGNSPLHF
TGCGCCAGCAGTGATGCAGGGGGTAATTCACCCCTCCACTTT
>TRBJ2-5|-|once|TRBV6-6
CASSYSSLAGETQYF
TGTGCCAGCAGTTACTCTTCCCTAGCCGGAGAGACCCAGTACTTC
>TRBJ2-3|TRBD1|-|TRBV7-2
CASSLGTGSTDTQYF
TGTGCCAGCAGCTTAGGGACAGGGTCCACAGATACGCAGTATTTT
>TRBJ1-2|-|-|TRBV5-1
CASSLPFNYGYTF
TGCGCCAGCAGCTTGCCGTTTAACTATGGCTACACCTTC
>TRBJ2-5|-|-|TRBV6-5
CASSYSLNRVQETQYF
TGTGCCAGCAGTTACTCCTTAAACAGGGTCCAAGAGACCCAGTACTTC
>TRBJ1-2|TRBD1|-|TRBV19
CASSDRDRLGYGYTF
TGTGCCAGTAGTGATCGGGACAGACTAGGGTATGGCTACACCTTC
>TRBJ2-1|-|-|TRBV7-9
CASSLLQGPVNNEQFF
TGTGCCAGCAGCTTACTCCAGGGTCCGGTGAACAATGAGCAGTTCTTC
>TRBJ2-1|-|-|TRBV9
CASSARGAKGYNEQFF
TGTGCCAGCAGCGCACGGGGGGCGAAAGGGTACAATGAGCAGTTCTTC
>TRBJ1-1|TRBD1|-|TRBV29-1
CSARTGSLFAFF
TGCAGCGCCCGGACAGGGTCGCTATTTGCTTTCTTT
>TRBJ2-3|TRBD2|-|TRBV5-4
CASSVGLAGASTDTQYF
TGTGCCAGCAGCGTGGGGCTAGCGGGGGCCAGCACAGATACGCAGTATTTT
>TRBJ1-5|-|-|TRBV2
CASRGQKNSNQPQHF
TGTGCCAGCAGAGGACAGAAGAATAGCAATCAGCCCCAGCATTTT
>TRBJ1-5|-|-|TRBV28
CASTPRGSPSNQPQHF
TGTGCCAGCACCCCGCGAGGGTCCCCTAGCAATCAGCCCCAGCATTTT
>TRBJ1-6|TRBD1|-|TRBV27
CASSFYGQGKGSPLHF
TGTGCCAGCAGTTTCTACGGACAGGGGAAAGGTTCACCCCTCCACTTT
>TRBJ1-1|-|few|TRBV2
CASSPEVNTEAFF
TGTGCCAGCAGTCCAGAGGTGAACACTGAAGCTTTCTTT
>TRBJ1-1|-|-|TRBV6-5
CASSRQRLMYTEAFF
TGTGCCAGCAGTCGACAACGGTTGATGTACACTGAAGCTTTCTTT
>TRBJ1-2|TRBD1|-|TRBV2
CASPNDRAINNYGYTF
TGTGCCAGCCCAAATGACAGGGCTATAAATAACTATGGCTACACCTTC
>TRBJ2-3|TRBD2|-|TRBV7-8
CASSLAGGGRTDTQYF
TGTGCCAGCAGCTTAGCGGGGGGAGGGAGGACAGATACGCAGTATTTT
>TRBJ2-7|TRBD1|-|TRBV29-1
CSVAGTGYYEQYF
TGCAGCGTCGCCGGGACAGGGTACTACGAGCAGTACTTC
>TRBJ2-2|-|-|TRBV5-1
CASSLWTVLGTGELFF
TGCGCCAGCAGCCTATGGACAGTTCTGGGCACCGGGGAGCTGTTTTTT
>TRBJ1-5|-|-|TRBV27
CASSFQGPNQPQHF
TGTGCCAGCAGTTTCCAGGGCCCTAATCAGCCCCAGCATTTT
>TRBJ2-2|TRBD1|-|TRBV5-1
CASRAFKIQGTGELFF
TGCGCCAGCAGGGCCTTTAAGATACAGGGGACCGGGGAGCTGTTTTTT
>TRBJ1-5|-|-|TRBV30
CAWSVTVNQPQHF
TGTGCCTGGAGTGTAACGGTCAATCAGCCCCAGCATTTT
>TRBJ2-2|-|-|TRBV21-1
CASTFFGRALTGELFF
TGTGCCAGCACCTTTTTCGGCAGGGCGTTAACCGGGGAGCTGTTTTTT
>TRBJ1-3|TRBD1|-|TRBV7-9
CASSSRTGVGNTIYF
TGTGCCAGCAGCTCTCGGACAGGAGTTGGAAACACCATATATTTT
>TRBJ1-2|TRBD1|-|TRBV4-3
CASSGDRGLNGYTF
TGCGCCAGCAGCGGGGACAGGGGGCTAAATGGCTACACCTTC
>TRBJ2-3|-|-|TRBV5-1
CASSLIGAESTDTQYF
TGCGCCAGCAGCTTGATAGGGGCGGAAAGCACAGATACGCAGTATTTT
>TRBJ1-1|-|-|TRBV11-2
CASSLIGRAEAFF
TGTGCCAGCAGCCTTATTGGCAGGGCTGAAGCTTTCTTT
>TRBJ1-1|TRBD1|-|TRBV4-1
CASSQWTGKGTEAFF
TGCGCCAGCAGCCAATGGACAGGGAAAGGCACTGAAGCTTTCTTT
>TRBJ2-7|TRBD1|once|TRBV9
CASSVRDRSLNEQYF
TGTGCCAGCAGCGTCCGGGACAGGTCTTTAAACGAGCAGTACTTC
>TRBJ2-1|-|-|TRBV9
CASSPSLAIYNEQFF
TGTGCCAGCAGCCCCTCTCTAGCGATATACAATGAGCAGTTCTTC
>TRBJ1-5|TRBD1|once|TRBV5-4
CASSLNPGTGGNQPQHF
TGTGCCAGCAGCTTAAACCCCGGGACAGGAGGCAATCAGCCCCAGCATTTT
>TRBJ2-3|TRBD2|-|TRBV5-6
CASSPGLELTDTQYF
TGTGCCAGCAGCCCAGGACTAGAGTTGACAGATACGCAGTATTTT
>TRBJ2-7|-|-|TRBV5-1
CASSFGLWSSYEQYF
TGCGCCAGCAGCTTCGGACTCTGGAGCTCCTACGAGCAGTACTTC